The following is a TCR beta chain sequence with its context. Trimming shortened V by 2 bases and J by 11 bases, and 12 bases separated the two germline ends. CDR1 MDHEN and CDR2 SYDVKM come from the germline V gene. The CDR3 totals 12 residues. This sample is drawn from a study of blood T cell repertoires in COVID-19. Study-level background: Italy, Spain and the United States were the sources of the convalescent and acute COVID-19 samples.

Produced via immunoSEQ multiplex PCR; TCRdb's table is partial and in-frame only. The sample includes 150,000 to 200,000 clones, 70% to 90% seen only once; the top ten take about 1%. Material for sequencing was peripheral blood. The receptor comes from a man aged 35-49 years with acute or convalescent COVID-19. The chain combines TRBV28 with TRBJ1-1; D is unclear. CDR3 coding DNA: TGTGCCAGCAGTTTACCCACTACCGACGCTTTCTTT. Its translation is CASSLPTTDAFF.